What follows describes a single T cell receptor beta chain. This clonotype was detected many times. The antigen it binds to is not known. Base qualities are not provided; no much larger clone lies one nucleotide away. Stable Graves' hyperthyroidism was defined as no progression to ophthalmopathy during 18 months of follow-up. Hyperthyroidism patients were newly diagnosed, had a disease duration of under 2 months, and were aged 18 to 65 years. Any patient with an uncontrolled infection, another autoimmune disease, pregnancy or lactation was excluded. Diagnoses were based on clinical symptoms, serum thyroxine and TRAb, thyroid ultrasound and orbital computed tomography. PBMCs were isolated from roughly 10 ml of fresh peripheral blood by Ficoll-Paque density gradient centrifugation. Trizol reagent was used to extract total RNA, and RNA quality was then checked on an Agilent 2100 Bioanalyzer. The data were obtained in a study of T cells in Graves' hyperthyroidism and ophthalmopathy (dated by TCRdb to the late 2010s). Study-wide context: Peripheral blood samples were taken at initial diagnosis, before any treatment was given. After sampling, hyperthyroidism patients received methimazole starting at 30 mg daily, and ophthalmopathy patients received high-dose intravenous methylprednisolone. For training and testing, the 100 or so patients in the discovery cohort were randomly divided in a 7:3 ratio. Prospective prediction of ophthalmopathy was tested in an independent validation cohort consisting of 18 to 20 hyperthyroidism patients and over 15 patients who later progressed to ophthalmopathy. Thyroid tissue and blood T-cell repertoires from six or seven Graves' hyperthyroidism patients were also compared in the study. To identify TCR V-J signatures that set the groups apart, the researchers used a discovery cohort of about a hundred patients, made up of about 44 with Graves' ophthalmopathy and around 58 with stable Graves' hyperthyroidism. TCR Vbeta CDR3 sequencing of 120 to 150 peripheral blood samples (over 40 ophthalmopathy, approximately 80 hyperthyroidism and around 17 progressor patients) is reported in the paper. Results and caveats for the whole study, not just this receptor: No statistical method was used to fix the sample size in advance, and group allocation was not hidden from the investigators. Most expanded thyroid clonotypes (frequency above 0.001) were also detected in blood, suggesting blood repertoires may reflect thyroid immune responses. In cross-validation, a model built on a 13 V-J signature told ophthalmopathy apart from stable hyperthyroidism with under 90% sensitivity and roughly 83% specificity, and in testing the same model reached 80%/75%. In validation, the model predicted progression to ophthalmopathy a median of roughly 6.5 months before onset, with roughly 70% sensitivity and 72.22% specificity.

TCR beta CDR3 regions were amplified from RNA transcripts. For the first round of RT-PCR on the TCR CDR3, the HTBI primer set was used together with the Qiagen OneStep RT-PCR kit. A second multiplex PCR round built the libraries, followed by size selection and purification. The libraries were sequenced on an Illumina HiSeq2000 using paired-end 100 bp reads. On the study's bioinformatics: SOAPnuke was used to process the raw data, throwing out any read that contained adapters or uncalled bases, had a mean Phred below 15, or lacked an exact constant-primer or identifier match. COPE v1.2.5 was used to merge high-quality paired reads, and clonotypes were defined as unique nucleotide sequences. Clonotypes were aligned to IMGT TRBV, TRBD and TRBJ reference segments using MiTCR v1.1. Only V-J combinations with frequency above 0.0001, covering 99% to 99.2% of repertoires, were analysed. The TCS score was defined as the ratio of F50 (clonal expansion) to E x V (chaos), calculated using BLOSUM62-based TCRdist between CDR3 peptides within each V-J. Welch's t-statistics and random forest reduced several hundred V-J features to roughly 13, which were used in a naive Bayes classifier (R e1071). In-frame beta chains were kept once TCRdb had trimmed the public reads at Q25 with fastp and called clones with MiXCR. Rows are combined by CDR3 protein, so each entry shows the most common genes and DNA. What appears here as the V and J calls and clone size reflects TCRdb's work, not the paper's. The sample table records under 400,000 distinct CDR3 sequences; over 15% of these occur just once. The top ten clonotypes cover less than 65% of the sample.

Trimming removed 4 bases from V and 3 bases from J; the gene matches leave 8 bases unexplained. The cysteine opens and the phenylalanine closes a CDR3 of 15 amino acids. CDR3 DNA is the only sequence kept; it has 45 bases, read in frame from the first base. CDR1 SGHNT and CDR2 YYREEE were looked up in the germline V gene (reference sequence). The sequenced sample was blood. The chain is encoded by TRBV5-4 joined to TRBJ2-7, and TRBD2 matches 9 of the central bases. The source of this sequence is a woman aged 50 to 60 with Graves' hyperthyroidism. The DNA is TGTGCCAGCAGCGCGGGACTAGCTGAACTCTACGAGCAGTACTTC. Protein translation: CASSAGLAELYEQYF.